This TCR beta chain was profiled in a study of T-cell memory formation after mild COVID-19. TCRdb itself ran the 5' RACE reads through MiXCR, one entry per CDR3 protein. Counted here are about 130,000 distinct CDR3 sequences, about a sixth occurring once; the ten biggest clones make up roughly 13%. J was trimmed by 8 bases and V by 2 bases; bases with no gene match: 3. Looked up from germline, CDR1 is KGHSH and CDR2 is LQKENI. The CDR3 is made up of 14 amino acids. This receptor was identified in an adult woman who had mild COVID-19 (a few samples of this study predate the infection). Cell type and time point are not known. The J gene is TRBJ1-4, the V gene TRBV18, with 9 bases identical to TRBD1. Sequenced input: PBMCs or a T cell subset sorted from them (not recorded which). CDR3 residues: CASSPRQGGEKLFF. DNA of the CDR3: TGTGCCAGCTCACCAAGACAGGGGGGAGAAAAACTGTTTTTT.